The 10 T cell receptor beta chains below were found in one sample sequenced in a study of blood T cell repertoires in COVID-19. Profiled with immunoSEQ multiplex PCR; TCRdb holds only in-frame clones, not every one. This sample carries about 300,000 clones, approximately 84% of them seen once, and the ten largest clones take about 4%. The source material was PBMCs or T cells enriched from blood (not recorded which). The source of these receptors is a man aged 25-40 years who had recovered from COVID-19.

The CDR3 DNA reads as TGTGCCAGCAGCCAAACTAGAGACACCGGGGAGCTGTTTTTT. Residues: CASSQTRDTGELFF. V usage is TRBV5-4 and J usage is TRBJ2-2; a weak D match, TRBD2 (5 bases). The V and J ends lost 4 bases and 3 bases respectively, with 10 bases between them. The CDR3 runs to 14 residues. The germline V gene has CDR1 SGHNT and CDR2 YYREEE (reference sequence).

The rearrangement links TRBV30 to TRBJ1-5, with 7 bases fitting TRBD1. Germline V gives CDR1 GTSNPN, CDR2 SVGIG (reference sequence). Unmatched junction bases numbered 5, after V lost 3 bases and J lost 6 bases. This CDR3 is built from 13 residues. CDR3: CAWSPDRAQPQHF. DNA of the CDR3: TGTGCCTGGAGCCCTGACAGGGCTCAGCCCCAGCATTTT.

The chain is built from TRBV5-1 and TRBJ2-7, with 7 nucleotides matching TRBD2. Germline CDR1 reads SGHRS; CDR2 reads YFSETQ. With V trimmed by 0 bases and J by 0 bases, 6 bases remained unmatched. The CDR3 loop spans 16 amino acids. CDR3 nucleotides: TGCGCCAGCAGCTTGGCCACAGCGGGGAACTCCTACGAGCAGTACTTC. Protein sequence: CASSLATAGNSYEQYF.

This clone was detected once. The rearrangement joins TRBV4-1 to TRBJ2-6; 11 bases match TRBD1. Germline V lookup: CDR1 MGHRA, CDR2 YSYEKL. Germline trimming cut 3 bases from V and 4 bases from J; bases unmatched to any gene: 11. This CDR3 spans 19 amino acids. Written as DNA, the CDR3 is TGCGCCAGCAGCCAGGCGGGACAGGGGGTATTCCCCGGGGCCAACGTCCTGACTTTC. It translates to CASSQAGQGVFPGANVLTF.

This chain connects TRBV11-2 to TRBJ2-5, with 9 bases aligning to TRBD1. The V segment lost 7 bases and the J segment 0 bases; nucleotides outside the gene matches: 6. Per germline, CDR1 SGHAT and CDR2 FQNNGV. CDR3 length equals 15 residues. The CDR3 nucleotides read TGTGCCAGCAACACCGACAGGGGGTACCAAGAGACCCAGTACTTC. Translating gives CASNTDRGYQETQYF.

CDR3 coding DNA: TGTGCCAGCAGCTTCGCCCAGGGTCCTGGGCAGCCCCAGCATTTT. Residues: CASSFAQGPGQPQHF. The chain couples TRBV7-9 to TRBJ1-5; maybe TRBD1 (5 bases). The germline V gene has CDR1 SEHNR and CDR2 FQNEAQ (reference sequence). The V end lost 3 bases, the J end lost 7 bases, and 16 bases lay between the germline ends. There are 15 residues in the CDR3. Variable domain in full (rest from reference TRBV7-9 and TRBJ1-5): DTGVSQNPRHKITKRGQNVTFRCDPISEHNRLYWYRQTLGQGPEFLTYFQNEAQLEKSRLLSDRFSAERPKGSFSTLEIQRTEQGDSAMYLCASSFAQGPGQPQHFGDGTRLSIL.

In DNA form, the CDR3 reads TGTGCCTGGATAGACCCGGGGGGACCCGGGGATGAGCAGTTCTTC. Translation: CAWIDPGGPGDEQFF. The chain couples TRBV30 to TRBJ2-1, with 7 bases lining up with TRBD2. CDR1 and CDR2 from the germline V gene are GTSNPN and SVGIG (reference sequence). Germline trimming cut 4 bases from V and 8 bases from J; bases unmatched to any gene: 14. The CDR3 runs 15 residues.

V usage is TRBV5-4 and J usage is TRBJ2-5; 9 bases line up with TRBD1. Germline lookup yields CDR1 SGHNT and CDR2 YYREEE (reference sequence). V lost 0 bases and J lost 7; bases outside the gene matches: 10. The CDR3 contains 16 residues. The CDR3 loop reads CASSLEPGQGIGTQYF. The CDR3 nucleotides are TGTGCCAGCAGCTTGGAACCGGGACAGGGAATTGGGACCCAGTACTTC. Based on the CDR3 plus reference TRBV5-4 and TRBJ2-5, the full variable domain is ETGVTQSPTHLIKTRGQQVTLRCSSQSGHNTVSWYQQALGQGPQFIFQYYREEENGRGNFPPRFSGLQFPNYSSELNVNALELDDSALYLCASSLEPGQGIGTQYFGPGTRLLVL.

V is TRBV28 and J is TRBJ1-1; 10 bases line up with TRBD1. Germline-derived CDR1 and CDR2 are MDHEN and SYDVKM. CDR3 length: 15 residues. Trimming removed 8 bases from V and 1 base from J; junction bases left unmatched: 7. Here the CDR3 reads CASHETGGRNTEAFF. CDR3 nucleotides: TGTGCCAGCCATGAGACAGGGGGCAGGAACACTGAAGCTTTCTTT.

This clone was detected only a few times. The chain uses TRBV28 and TRBJ1-2; D uncertain. From germline, CDR1 is MDHEN and CDR2 SYDVKM. The CDR3 is made up of 15 amino acids. Trimming shortened V by 6 bases and J by 4 bases, and 18 bases separated the two germline ends. The CDR3 spells CASSRDSGGAYGYTF. The CDR3 nucleotides are TGTGCCAGCAGCCGAGATTCAGGAGGAGCCTATGGCTACACCTTC.